This passage covers 5 T cell receptor beta chains from one sample sequenced in a study of shared clonotypes between healthy human individuals. Sequenced by immunoSEQ multiplex PCR; TCRdb stores in-frame clones only, minus some. The top ten clones hold more than 1.5% of a sample with about 2.1 million clones, 90% to 95% of them seen once. Naive CD8 cells were CD45RO-negative, positively selected for CCR7, excluding terminally differentiated effector memory CD45RA+ cells. The sequenced sample consisted of naive CD8+ T cells from PBMCs. The receptor set was obtained from a man younger than 35 in good health. Some clones in this sample may be carry-over from other donors' samples.

V is TRBV4-1 and J is TRBJ1-1; a possible D gene is TRBD1 (5 bases). Trimming left V 1 base short and J 10 bases short, with 16 bases between. CDR1 is MGHRA, CDR2 YSYEKL, per germline. This CDR3 is built from 14 residues. The CDR3 loop reads CASSQVGGRRGAFF. Here the CDR3 DNA reads TGCGCCAGCAGCCAAGTCGGGGGTAGGAGGGGAGCTTTCTTT.

This chain uses TRBV28 with TRBJ2-3; D uncertain. The germline V and J ends were trimmed by 6 bases and 0 bases, with 13 bases remaining between them. Germline loops: CDR1 MDHEN, CDR2 SYDVKM. The CDR3 has 15 amino acids. CDR3 sequence: CASSPVGYSTDTQYF. The CDR3 nucleotides read TGTGCCAGCAGCCCCGTAGGTTATAGCACAGATACGCAGTATTTT.

V usage is TRBV29-1 and J usage is TRBJ2-3; 12 nucleotides align to TRBD2. Germline assignment: CDR1 SQVTM and CDR2 ANQGSEA. CDR3 length equals 14 residues. The trim removed 7 bases at V and 6 bases at J, leaving 8 bases unmatched. The CDR3 spells CSALAGGPGDTQYF. The CDR3 DNA reads as TGCAGCGCCCTAGCGGGAGGGCCGGGCGATACGCAGTATTTT.

This clone is a singleton in its sample. The V gene is TRBV18, the J gene TRBJ2-1; D assignment may be TRBD1 or TRBD2 (5 bases each). Deletions cut 0 bases from V and 6 bases from J, with 12 bases between. Germline V gene data show CDR1 as KGHSH and CDR2 as LQKENI. The CDR3 is 15 amino acids. CDR3 amino acids: CASSPPSGRGNEQFF. In DNA, the CDR3 is TGTGCCAGCTCACCACCATCGGGAAGGGGCAATGAGCAGTTCTTC.

V gene TRBV9 combines with J gene TRBJ2-2, with TRBD1 identical over 10 bases. V gave up 3 bases and J gave up 3 bases; unmatched junction bases: 11. The germline CDR1 and CDR2 sequences are SGDLS and YYNGEE. The CDR3 totals 18 residues. CDR3 region: CASSAPIDRGHDTGELFF. In DNA, the CDR3 is TGTGCCAGCAGCGCCCCCATAGACAGGGGGCATGACACCGGGGAGCTGTTTTTT.